This TCR beta chain is from a study of shared clonotypes between healthy human individuals. V lost 7 bases and J 8 bases, leaving 17 bases between the germline ends. Looked up from germline, CDR1 is MNHEY and CDR2 is SMNVEV (reference sequence). The CDR3 consists of 13 residues. Generated by immunoSEQ multiplex PCR, the TCRdb table keeps only in-frame clones and is missing some. Altogether 2 million to 2.5 million clones are present, 80% to 95% being singletons, with the ten largest covering 0.36%. The origin of this receptor is a man between 18 and 35 years old in good health. Some clones in this sample may be carry-over from other donors' samples. The chain recombines TRBV27 with TRBJ1-2, with no clear D. Sequenced sample: naive CD4+ T cells from PBMCs. The subset was: CD45RA+ positively selected. The CDR3 DNA sequence: TGTGCCAGCAAAATGAGGGTATCGGGAGGCTACACCTTC. This codes for CASKMRVSGGYTF.